This TCR beta chain stems from a study of blood T cell repertoires in COVID-19. Study-level information: Researchers got acute and convalescent COVID-19 samples from the United States, Italy and Spain. Sample material is recorded as cDNA or gDNA derived from T cells, B-cell-depleted T cells, or PBMCs.

Assay: immunoSEQ multiplex PCR; the TCRdb copy retains only in-frame clones and omits some. The table shows 350,000 to 450,000 clones, with about 88% occurring only once. Material: peripheral blood. The source of this sequence is a woman aged 55-69 years with COVID-19, enrolled during active disease.

The CDR3 DNA follows: TGCAGCGTTGTAGGAGCGGGAAATAGGAACACTGAAGCTTTCTTT. This gives the protein CSVVGAGNRNTEAFF. This chain joins TRBV29-1 and TRBJ1-1; no clear D gene. V shed 4 bases and J shed 1 base, with 16 bases lying between them. This CDR3 has 15 residues. Germline V gene lookup returns CDR1 SQVTM and CDR2 ANQGSEA.